Sequencing of this T cell receptor beta chain was carried out in a study of Graves' ophthalmopathy and Graves' hyperthyroidism. The authors amplified TCR beta CDR3 regions, and they did so from RNA transcripts for repertoire sequencing. HTBI primers were used in a first-round RT-PCR, which preceded a second-round multiplex PCR. TCRdb independently ran MiXCR on the multiplex PCR reads; one entry per CDR3 protein. The sample lists around 600,000 distinct CDR3 sequences; about 38% were seen once. Germline V CDR1 and CDR2: LNHDA, SQIVND (reference sequence). The V end lost 4 bases, the J end lost 2 bases, and 20 bases lay between the germline ends. The CDR3 is made up of 17 amino acids. Whole-study findings and limits: Detection in blood was also observed for most expanded thyroid clonotypes above 0.001 frequency. A classifier, a 13-signature model, separated ophthalmopathy from stable hyperthyroidism with more than 85% sensitivity and approximately 81% specificity.

Exclusion applied to patients with other autoimmune diseases, uncontrolled infections, pregnancy or lactation. Remarks on this clonotype: What it binds is not known.

Material: peripheral blood. The V gene is TRBV19, the J gene TRBJ2-5; D is perhaps TRBD2 (7 bases). The TCR originated in an adult man with Graves' ophthalmopathy. The DNA for the CDR3 is TGTGCCAGTAGTAGAGGGGGAGGGACCTTCCGTCAAGAGACCCAGTACTTC. Its translation: CASSRGGGTFRQETQYF.